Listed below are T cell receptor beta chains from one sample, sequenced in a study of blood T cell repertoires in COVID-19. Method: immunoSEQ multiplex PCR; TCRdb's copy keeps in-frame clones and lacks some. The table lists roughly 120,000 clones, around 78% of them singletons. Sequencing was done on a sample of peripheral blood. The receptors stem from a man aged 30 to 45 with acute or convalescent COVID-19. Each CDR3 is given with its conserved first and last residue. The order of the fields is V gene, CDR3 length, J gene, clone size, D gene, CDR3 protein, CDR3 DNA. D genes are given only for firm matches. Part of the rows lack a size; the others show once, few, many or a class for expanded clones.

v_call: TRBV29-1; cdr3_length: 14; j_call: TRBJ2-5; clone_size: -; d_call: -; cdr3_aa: CSVEVQGSWETQYF; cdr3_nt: TGCAGCGTTGAAGTTCAGGGAAGTTGGGAGACCCAGTACTTC
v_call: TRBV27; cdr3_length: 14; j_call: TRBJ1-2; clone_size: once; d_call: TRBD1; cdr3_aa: CASSPGGGNYGYTF; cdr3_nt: TGTGCCAGCAGCCCAGGGGGCGGCAACTATGGCTACACCTTC
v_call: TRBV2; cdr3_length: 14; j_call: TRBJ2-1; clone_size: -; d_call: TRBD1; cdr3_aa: CASSRRTGRNEQFF; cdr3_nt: TGTGCCAGCAGTAGACGGACAGGGAGAAATGAGCAGTTCTTC
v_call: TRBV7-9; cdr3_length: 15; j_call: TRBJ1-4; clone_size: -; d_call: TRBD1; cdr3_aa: CASSDRGSANEKLFF; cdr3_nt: TGTGCCAGCAGCGACAGGGGGTCAGCTAATGAAAAACTGTTTTTT
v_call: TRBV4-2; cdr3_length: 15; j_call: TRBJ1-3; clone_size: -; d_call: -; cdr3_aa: CASSPLGGDGNTIYF; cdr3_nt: TGTGCCAGCAGCCCCCTGGGAGGGGATGGAAACACCATATATTTT
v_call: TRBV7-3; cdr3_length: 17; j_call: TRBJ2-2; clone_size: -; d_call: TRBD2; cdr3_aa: CASSPSSGGARAGELFF; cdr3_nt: TGTGCCAGCAGCCCCTCTAGCGGGGGGGCCCGGGCCGGGGAGCTGTTTTTT
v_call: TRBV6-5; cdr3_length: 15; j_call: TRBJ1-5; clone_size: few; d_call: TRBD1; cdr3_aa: CASGPTDRGKQPQHF; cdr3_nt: TGTGCCAGCGGACCGACCGACAGGGGGAAACAGCCCCAGCATTTT
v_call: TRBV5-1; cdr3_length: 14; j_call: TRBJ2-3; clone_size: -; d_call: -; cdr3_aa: CASSSPEVADTQYF; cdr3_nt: TGCGCCAGCAGCTCCCCGGAGGTCGCAGATACGCAGTATTTT
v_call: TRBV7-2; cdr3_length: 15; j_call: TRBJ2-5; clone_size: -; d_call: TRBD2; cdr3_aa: CASSSRGGAQETQYF; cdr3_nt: TGTGCCAGCAGCTCGCGCGGGGGGGCCCAAGAGACCCAGTACTTC
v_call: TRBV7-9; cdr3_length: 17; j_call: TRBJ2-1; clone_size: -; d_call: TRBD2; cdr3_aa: CASSLGLGLANNNEQFF; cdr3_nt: TGTGCCAGCAGCTTAGGATTGGGACTAGCAAATAACAATGAGCAGTTCTTC
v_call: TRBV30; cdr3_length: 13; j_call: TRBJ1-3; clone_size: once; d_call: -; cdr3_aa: CALTASNGNTIYF; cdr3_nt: TGTGCCCTTACTGCCTCAAATGGAAACACCATATATTTT
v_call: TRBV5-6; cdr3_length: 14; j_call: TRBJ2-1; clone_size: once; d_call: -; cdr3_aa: CASSRLGPGNEQFF; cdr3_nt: TGTGCCAGCAGCCGACTAGGCCCTGGGAATGAGCAGTTCTTC
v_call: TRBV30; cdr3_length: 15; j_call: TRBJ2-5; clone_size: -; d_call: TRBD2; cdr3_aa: CAWSRTSGNQETQYF; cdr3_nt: TGTGCCTGGAGTCGGACTAGCGGAAATCAAGAGACCCAGTACTTC
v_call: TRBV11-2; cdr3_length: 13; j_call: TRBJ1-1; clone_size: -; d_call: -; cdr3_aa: CASSLSRIFEAFF; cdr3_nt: TGTGCCAGCAGCCTCTCCAGAATATTTGAAGCTTTCTTT
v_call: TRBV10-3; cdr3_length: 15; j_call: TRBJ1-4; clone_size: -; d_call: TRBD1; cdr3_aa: CAISEMTGSNEKLFF; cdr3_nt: TGTGCCATCAGTGAAATGACAGGGTCTAATGAAAAACTGTTTTTT
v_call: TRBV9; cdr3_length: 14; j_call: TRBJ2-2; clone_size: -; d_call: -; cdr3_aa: CASSVAVNTGELFF; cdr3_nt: TGTGCCAGCAGCGTAGCAGTGAACACCGGGGAGCTGTTTTTT
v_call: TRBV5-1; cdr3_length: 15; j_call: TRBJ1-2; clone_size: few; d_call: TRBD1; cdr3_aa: CASSPRTGLSYGYTF; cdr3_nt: TGCGCCAGCAGCCCCCGGACAGGGCTTAGCTATGGCTACACCTTC
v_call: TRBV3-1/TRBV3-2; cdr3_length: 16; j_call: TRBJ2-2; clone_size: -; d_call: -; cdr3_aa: CASSHRWTQNTGELFF; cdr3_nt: TGTGCCAGCAGCCACCGTTGGACACAGAACACCGGGGAGCTGTTTTTT
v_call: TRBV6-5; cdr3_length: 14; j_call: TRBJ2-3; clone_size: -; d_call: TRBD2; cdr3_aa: CACKPGTSSDTQYF; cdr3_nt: TGTGCCTGCAAACCAGGGACTAGTAGCGATACGCAGTATTTT
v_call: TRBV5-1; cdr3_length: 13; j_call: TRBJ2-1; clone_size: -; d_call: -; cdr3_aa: CASSGGAYNEQFF; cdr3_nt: TGCGCCAGCAGTGGCGGAGCCTACAATGAGCAGTTCTTC